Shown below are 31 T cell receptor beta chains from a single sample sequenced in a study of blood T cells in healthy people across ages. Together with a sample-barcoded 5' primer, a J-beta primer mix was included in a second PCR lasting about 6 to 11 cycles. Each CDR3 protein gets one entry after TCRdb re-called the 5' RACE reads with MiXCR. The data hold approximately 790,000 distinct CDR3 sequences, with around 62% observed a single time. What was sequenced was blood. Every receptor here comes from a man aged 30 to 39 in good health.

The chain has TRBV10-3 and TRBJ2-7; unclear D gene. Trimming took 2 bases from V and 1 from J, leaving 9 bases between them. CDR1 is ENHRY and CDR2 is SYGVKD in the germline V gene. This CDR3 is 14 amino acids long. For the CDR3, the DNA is TGTGCCATCAGTGAGGAGAGAAGGTCCTACGAGCAGTACTTC. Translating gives CAISEERRSYEQYF.

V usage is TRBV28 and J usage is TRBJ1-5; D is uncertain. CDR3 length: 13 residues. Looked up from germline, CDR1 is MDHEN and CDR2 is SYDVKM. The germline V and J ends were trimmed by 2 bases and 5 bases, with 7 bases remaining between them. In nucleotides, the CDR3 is TGTGCCAGCAGTTTAATTGGGGATCAGCCCCAGCATTTT. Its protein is CASSLIGDQPQHF.

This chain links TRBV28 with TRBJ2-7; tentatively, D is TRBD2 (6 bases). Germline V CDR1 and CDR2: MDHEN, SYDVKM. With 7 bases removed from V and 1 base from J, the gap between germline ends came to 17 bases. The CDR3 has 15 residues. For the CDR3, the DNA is TGTGCCAGCAACTTACCCGGGACTCAATCCTACGAGCAGTACTTC. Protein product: CASNLPGTQSYEQYF.

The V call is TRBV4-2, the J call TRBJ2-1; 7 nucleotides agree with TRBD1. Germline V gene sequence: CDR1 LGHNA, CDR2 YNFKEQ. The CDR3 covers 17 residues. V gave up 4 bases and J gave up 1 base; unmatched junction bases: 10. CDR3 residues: CASSLLAGTESYNEQFF. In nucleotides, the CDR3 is TGTGCCAGCAGCCTACTCGCCGGGACAGAGTCCTACAATGAGCAGTTCTTC.

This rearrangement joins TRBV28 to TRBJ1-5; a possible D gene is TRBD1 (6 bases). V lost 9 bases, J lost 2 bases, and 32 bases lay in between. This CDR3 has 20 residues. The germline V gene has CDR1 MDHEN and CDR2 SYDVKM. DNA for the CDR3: TGTGCCAGTTACTCGGAGGGAGGGGGAAGTAGTGGGAGTGGCAATCAGCCCCAGCATTTT. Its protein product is CASYSEGGGSSGSGNQPQHF.

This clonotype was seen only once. CDR3 region: CASSQGQQGSEYNEQFF. The DNA of the CDR3 is TGCGCCAGCAGCCAAGGTCAACAGGGGTCCGAATACAATGAGCAGTTCTTC. This sequence joins TRBV4-3 and TRBJ2-1; TRBD1 agrees at 7 bases. CDR3 length: 17 residues. Germline V CDR1 and CDR2: LGHNA, YSLEER. Trimming cost V 1 base and J 4 bases; bases outside gene matches: 10.

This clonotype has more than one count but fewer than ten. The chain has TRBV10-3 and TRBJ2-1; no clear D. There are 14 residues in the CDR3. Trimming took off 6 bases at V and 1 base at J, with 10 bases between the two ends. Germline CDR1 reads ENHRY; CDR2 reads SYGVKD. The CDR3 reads CAISKDLSYNEQFF. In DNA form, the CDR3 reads TGTGCCATCAGCAAGGACCTTTCCTACAATGAGCAGTTCTTC.

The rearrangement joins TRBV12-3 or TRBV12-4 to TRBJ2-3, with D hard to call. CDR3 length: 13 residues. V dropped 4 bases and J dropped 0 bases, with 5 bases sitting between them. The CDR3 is CASSCVSTDTQYF. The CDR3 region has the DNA TGTGCCAGCAGTTGCGTGAGCACAGATACGCAGTATTTT.

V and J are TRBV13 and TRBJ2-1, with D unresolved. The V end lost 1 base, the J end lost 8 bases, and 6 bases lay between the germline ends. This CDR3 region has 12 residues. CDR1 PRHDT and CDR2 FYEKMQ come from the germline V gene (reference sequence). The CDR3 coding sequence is TGTGCCAGCAGCTTAGAGGACCATGAGCAGTTCTTC. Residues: CASSLEDHEQFF.

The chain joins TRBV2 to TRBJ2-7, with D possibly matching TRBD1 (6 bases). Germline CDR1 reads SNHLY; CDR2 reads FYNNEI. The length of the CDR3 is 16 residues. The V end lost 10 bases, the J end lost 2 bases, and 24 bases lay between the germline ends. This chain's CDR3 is CATSFVPDQGTYEQYF. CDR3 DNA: TGTGCCACATCTTTTGTCCCCGACCAGGGGACCTACGAGCAGTACTTC.

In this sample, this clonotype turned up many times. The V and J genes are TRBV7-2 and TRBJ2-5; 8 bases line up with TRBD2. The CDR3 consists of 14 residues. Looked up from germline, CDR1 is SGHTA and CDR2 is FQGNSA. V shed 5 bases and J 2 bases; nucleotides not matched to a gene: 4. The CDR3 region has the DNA TGTGCCAGCAGCCCCGGACTAGCTCAAGAGACCCAGTACTTC. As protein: CASSPGLAQETQYF.

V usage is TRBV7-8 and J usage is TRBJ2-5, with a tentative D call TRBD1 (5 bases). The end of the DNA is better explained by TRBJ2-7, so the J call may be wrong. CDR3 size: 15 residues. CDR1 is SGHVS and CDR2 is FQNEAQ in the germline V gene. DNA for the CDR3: TGTGCCAGCAGCCGCCTTTGGGGCGAGATAGGCGAGCAGTACTTC. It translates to CASSRLWGEIGEQYF.

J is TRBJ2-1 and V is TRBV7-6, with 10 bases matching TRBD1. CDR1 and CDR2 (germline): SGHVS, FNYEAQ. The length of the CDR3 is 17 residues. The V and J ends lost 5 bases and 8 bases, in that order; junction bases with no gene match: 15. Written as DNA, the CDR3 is TGTGCCAGCAGCCCCTTCTGGAGGGACAGGGGTGCGGATGAGCAGTTCTTC. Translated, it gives CASSPFWRDRGADEQFF. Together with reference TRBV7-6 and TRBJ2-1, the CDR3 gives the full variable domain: GAGVSQSPRYKVTKRGQDVALRCDPISGHVSLYWYRQALGQGPEFLTYFNYEAQQDKSGLPNDRFSAERPEGSISTLTIQRTEQRDSAMYRCASSPFWRDRGADEQFFGPGTRLTVL.

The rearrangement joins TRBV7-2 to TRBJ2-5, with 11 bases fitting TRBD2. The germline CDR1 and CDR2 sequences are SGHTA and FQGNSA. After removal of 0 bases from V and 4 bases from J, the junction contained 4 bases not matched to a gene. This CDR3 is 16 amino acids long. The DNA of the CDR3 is TGTGCCAGCAGCTTAGCAATACTAGCGGGGGCAGAGACCCAGTACTTC. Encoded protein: CASSLAILAGAETQYF.

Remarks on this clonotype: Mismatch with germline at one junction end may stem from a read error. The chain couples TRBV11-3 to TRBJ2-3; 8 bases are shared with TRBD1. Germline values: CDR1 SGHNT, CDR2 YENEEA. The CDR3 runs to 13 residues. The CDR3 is CASSRTGRDTQSF. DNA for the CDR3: TGTGCCAGCAGCCGGACAGGGAGAGATACGCAGTCTTTT.

CDR3: CASRIPGQDYGYTF. Here the CDR3 DNA reads TGTGCCAGCAGGATCCCGGGACAGGACTATGGCTACACCTTC. The J gene is TRBJ1-2, the V gene TRBV6-2 or TRBV6-3; 8 nucleotides agree with TRBD1. V shed 6 bases and J 3 bases; nucleotides not matched to a gene: 6. The CDR3 is 14 residues long. Germline lookup yields CDR1 MNHEY and CDR2 SVGEGT.

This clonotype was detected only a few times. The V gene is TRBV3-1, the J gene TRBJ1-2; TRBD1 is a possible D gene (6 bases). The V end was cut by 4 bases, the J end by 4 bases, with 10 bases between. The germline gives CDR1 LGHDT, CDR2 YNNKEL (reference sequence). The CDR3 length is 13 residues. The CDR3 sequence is CASSLGHLYGYTF. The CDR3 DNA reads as TGTGCCAGCAGCCTGGGACACCTCTATGGCTACACCTTC.

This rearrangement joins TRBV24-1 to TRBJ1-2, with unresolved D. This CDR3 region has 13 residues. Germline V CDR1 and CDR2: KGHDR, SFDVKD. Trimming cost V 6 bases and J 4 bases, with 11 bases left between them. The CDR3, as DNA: TGTGCCACCAGTAATGGCGACTCCTATGGCTACACCTTC. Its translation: CATSNGDSYGYTF.

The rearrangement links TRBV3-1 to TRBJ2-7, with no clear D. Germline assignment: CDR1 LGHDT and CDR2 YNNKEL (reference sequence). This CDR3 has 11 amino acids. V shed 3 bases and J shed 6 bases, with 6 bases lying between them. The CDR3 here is CASSHISEQYF. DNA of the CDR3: TGTGCCAGCAGCCATATCTCCGAGCAGTACTTC.

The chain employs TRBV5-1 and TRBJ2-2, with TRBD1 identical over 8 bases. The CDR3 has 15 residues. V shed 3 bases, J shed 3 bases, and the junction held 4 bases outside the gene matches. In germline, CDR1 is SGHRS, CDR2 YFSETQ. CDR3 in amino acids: CASSSGGQDTGELFF. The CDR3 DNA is TGCGCCAGCAGCTCAGGGGGCCAAGACACCGGGGAGCTGTTTTTT. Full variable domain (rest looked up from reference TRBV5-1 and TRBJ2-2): KAGVTQTPRYLIKTRGQQVTLSCSPISGHRSVSWYQQTPGQGLQFLFEYFSETQRNKGNFPGRFSGRQFSNSRSEMNVSTLELGDSALYLCASSSGGQDTGELFFGEGSRLTVL.

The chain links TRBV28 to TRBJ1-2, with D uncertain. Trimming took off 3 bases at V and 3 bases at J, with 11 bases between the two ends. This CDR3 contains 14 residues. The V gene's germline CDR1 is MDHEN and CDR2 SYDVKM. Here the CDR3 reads CASSLRRGYYGYTF. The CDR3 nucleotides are TGTGCCAGCAGTTTGAGGCGGGGTTACTATGGCTACACCTTC.

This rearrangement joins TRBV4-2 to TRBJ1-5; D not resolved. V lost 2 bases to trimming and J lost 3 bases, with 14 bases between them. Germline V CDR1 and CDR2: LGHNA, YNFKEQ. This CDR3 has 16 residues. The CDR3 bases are TGTGCCAGCAGCCAAAGGCCAGCCCTAAACAATCAGCCCCAGCATTTT. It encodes CASSQRPALNNQPQHF.

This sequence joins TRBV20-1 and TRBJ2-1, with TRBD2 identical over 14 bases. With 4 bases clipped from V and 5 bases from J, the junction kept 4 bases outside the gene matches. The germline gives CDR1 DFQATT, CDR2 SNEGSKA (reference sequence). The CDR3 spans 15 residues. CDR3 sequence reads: CSAMRLAGGHNEQFF. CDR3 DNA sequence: TGCAGTGCTATGAGACTAGCGGGGGGGCACAATGAGCAGTTCTTC.

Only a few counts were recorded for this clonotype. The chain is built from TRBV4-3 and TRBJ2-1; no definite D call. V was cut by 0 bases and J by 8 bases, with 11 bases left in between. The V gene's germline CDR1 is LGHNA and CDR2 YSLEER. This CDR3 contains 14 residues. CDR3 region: CASSQERVSDEQFF. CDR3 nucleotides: TGCGCCAGCAGCCAAGAGCGAGTATCCGATGAGCAGTTCTTC.

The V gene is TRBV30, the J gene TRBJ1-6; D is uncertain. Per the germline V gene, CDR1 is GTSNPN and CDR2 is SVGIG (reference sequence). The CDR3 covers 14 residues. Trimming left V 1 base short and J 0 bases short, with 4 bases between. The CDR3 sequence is CAWSDGSYNSPLHF. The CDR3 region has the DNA TGTGCCTGGAGTGATGGCTCCTATAATTCACCCCTCCACTTT.

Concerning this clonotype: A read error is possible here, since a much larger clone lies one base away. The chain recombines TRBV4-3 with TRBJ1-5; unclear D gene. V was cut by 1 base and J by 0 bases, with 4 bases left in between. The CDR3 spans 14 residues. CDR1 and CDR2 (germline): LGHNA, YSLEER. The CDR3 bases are TGCGCCAGCAGCCAAGGGAATAGCAATCAGCCCCAGCATTTT. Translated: CASSQGNSNQPQHF.

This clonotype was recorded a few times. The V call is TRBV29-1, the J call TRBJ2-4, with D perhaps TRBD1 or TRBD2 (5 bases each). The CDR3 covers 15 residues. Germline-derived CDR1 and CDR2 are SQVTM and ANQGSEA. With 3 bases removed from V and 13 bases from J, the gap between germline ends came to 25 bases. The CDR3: CSVEYPAIGRGEQYF. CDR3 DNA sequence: TGCAGCGTTGAGTATCCCGCTATAGGCCGAGGGGAGCAGTACTTC.

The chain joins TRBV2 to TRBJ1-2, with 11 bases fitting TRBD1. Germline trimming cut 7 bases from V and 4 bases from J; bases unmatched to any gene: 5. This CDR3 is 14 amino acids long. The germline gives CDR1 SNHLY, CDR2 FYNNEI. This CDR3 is CASTGTGGRYGYTF. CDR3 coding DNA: TGTGCCAGCACTGGGACAGGGGGACGCTATGGCTACACCTTC.

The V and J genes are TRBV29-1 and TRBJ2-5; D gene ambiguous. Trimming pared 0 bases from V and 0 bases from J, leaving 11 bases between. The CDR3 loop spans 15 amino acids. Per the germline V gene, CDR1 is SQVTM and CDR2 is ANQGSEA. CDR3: CSVEDHGKYQETQYF. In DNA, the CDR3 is TGCAGCGTTGAAGATCACGGCAAGTACCAAGAGACCCAGTACTTC.

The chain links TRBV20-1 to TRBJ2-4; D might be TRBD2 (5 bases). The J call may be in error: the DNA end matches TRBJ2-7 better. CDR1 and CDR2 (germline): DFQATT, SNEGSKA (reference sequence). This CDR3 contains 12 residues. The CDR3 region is CSARSGDYEQYF. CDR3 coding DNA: TGCAGTGCTAGGTCCGGGGATTACGAGCAGTACTTC.

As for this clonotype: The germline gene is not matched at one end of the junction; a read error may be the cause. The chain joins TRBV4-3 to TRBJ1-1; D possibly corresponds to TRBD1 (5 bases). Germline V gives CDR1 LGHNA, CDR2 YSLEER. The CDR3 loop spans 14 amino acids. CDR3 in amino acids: CASSTPGMNTETFF. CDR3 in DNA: TGCGCCAGCAGCACCCCAGGGATGAACACTGAAACTTTCTTT.